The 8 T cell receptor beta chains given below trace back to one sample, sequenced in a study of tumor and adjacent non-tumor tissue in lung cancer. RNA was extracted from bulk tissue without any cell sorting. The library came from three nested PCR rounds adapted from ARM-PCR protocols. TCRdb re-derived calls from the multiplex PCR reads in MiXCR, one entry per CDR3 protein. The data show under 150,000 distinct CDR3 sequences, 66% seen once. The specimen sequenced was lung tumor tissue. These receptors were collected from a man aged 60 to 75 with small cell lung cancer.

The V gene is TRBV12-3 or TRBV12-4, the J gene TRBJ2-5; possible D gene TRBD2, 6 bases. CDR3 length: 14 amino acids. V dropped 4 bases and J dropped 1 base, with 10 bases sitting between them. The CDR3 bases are TGTGCCAGCAGTTGGGGGACTCTCCAAGAGACCCAGTACTTC. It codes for CASSWGTLQETQYF.

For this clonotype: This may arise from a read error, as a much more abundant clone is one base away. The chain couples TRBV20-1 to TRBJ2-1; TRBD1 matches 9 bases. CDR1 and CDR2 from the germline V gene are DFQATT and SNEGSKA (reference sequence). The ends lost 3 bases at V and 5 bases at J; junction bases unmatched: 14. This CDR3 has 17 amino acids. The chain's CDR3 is CSARESRDRVPHNEQFF. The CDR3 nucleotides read TGCAGTGCTAGGGAGAGTCGGGACAGGGTCCCCCACAATGAGCAGTTCTTC.

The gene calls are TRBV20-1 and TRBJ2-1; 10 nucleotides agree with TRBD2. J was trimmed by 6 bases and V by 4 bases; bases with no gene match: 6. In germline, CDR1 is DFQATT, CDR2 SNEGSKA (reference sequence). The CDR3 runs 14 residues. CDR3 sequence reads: CSAIPSGRVNEQFF. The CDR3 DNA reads TGCAGTGCTATTCCTAGCGGGAGAGTCAATGAGCAGTTCTTC.

In DNA form, the CDR3 reads TGTGCCAGTAGATTAAGAGGGGGGCCAGGAGATACGCAGTATTTT. Amino acids: CASRLRGGPGDTQYF. This rearrangement joins TRBV7-9 to TRBJ2-3; D may match TRBD1 or TRBD2 (6 bases each). Germline CDR1 reads SEHNR; CDR2 reads FQNEAQ (reference sequence). The CDR3 runs 15 residues. Deletions cut 9 bases from V and 5 bases from J, with 21 bases between.

The CDR3 region is CAWSVRGTQYQETQYF. In DNA, the CDR3 is TGTGCCTGGAGTGTACGAGGGACACAGTACCAAGAGACCCAGTACTTC. This sequence joins TRBV30 and TRBJ2-5; D may be TRBD1 (6 bases). Germline V gene data show CDR1 as GTSNPN and CDR2 as SVGIG (reference sequence). Trimming left V 0 bases short and J 0 bases short, with 14 bases between. The CDR3 contains 16 residues.

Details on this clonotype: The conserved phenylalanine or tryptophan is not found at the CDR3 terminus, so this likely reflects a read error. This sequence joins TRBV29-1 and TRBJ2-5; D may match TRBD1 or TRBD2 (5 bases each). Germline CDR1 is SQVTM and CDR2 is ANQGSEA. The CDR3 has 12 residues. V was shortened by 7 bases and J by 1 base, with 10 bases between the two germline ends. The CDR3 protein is CSAAGAQETQYL. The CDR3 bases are TGCAGCGCCGCCGGGGCCCAAGAGACCCAGTACTTA.

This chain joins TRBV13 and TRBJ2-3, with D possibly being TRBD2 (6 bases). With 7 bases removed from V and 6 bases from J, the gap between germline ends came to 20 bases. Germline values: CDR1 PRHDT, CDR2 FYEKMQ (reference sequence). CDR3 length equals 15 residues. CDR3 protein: CASNLTGLARDTQYF. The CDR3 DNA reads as TGTGCCAGCAACTTGACGGGACTGGCAAGGGATACGCAGTATTTT.

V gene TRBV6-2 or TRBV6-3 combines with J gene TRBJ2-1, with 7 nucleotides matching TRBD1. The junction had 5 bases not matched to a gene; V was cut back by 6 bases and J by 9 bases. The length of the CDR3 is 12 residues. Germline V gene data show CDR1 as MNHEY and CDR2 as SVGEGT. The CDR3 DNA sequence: TGTGCCAGCAGGCGACAGGGACGTGAGCAGTTCTTC. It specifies CASRRQGREQFF.